This TCR beta chain emerged from a study of PD-L1 blockade in urothelial cancer. This clone has only a few counts. The time point: peripheral blood 6 weeks after treatment start. Unmatched junction bases numbered 8, after V lost 11 bases and J lost 6 bases. The CDR3 runs to 14 residues. Germline values: CDR1 ENHRY, CDR2 SYGVKD. Profiled with immunoSEQ multiplex PCR; TCRdb holds only in-frame clones, not every one. The data contain 66,000 or so clones, 88% of them singletons. The specimen comprised PBMCs, sampled around atezolizumab (anti-PD-L1) treatment. The rearrangement joins TRBV10-3 to TRBJ1-6, with TRBD1 matching over 9 bases. The receptor was isolated from a man aged 55 to 70 with urothelial cancer. In DNA, the CDR3 is TGTGCCTCAGGAAGGGGACAGGGTAATTCACCCCTCCACTTT. Translation gives CASGRGQGNSPLHF.